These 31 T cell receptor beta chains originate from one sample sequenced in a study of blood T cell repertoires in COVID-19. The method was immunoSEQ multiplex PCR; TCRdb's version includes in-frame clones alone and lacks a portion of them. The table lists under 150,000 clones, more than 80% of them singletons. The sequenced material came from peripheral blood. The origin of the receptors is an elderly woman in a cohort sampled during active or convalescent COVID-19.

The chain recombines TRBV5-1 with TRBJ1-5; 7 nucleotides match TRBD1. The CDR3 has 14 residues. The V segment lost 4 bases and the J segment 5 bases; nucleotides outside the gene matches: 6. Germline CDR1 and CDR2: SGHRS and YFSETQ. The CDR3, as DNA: TGCGCCAGCAGCCGAGGACAGGATGATCAGCCCCAGCATTTT. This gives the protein CASSRGQDDQPQHF.

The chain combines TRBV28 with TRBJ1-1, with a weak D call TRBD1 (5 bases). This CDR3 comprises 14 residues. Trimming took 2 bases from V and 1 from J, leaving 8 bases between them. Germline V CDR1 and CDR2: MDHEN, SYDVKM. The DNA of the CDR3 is TGTGCCAGCAGTTTAAGACAGAGGAACACTGAAGCTTTCTTT. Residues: CASSLRQRNTEAFF. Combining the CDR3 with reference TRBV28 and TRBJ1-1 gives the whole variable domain DVKVTQSSRYLVKRTGEKVFLECVQDMDHENMFWYRQDPGLGLRLIYFSYDVKMKEKGDIPEGYSVSREKKERFSLILESASTNQTSMYLCASSLRQRNTEAFFGQGTRLTVV.

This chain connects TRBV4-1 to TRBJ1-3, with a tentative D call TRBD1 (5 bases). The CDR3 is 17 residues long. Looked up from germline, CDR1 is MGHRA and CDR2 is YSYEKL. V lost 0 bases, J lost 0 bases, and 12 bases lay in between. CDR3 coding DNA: TGCGCCAGCAGCCAAGATTGGGGCAGACACTCTGGAAACACCATATATTTT. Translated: CASSQDWGRHSGNTIYF.

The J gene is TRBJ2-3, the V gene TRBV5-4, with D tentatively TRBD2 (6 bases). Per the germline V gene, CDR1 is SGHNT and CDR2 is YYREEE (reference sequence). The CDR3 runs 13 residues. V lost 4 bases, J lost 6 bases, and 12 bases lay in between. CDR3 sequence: CASSVPTRDTQYF. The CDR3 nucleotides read TGTGCCAGCAGCGTACCGACTAGGGATACGCAGTATTTT.

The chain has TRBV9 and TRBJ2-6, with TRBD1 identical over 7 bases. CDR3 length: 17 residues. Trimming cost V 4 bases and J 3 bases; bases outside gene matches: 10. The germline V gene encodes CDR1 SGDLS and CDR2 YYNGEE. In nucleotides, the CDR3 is TGTGCCAGCAGCCCTTCGACAGGGACCTTTGGGGCCAACGTCCTGACTTTC. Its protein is CASSPSTGTFGANVLTF.

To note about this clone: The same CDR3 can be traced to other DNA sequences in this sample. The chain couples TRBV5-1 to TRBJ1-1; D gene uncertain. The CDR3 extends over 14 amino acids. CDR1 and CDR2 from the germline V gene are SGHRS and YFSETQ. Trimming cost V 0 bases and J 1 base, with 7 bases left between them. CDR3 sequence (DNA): TGCGCCAGCAGCTTGGGGGCCGGGAACACTGAAGCTTTCTTT. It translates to CASSLGAGNTEAFF.

The CDR3 DNA reads TGTGCCAGCACCCCGACAGGGACGTTCTCACCCCTCCACTTT. Translation: CASTPTGTFSPLHF. The rearrangement joins TRBV6-6 to TRBJ1-6, with 7 bases matching TRBD1. V trimming: 7 bases; J trimming: 10 bases; junction bases outside the gene matches: 10. The germline CDR1 and CDR2 sequences are MNHNY and SVGAGI (reference sequence). The CDR3 is made up of 14 amino acids.

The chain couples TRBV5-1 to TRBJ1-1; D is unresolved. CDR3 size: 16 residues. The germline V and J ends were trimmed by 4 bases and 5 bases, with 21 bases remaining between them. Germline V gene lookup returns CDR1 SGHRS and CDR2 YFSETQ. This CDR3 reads CASSPLPTGSGTEAFF. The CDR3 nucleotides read TGCGCCAGCAGCCCATTACCTACGGGGAGTGGTACTGAAGCTTTCTTT. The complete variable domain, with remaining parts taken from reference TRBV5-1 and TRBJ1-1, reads KAGVTQTPRYLIKTRGQQVTLSCSPISGHRSVSWYQQTPGQGLQFLFEYFSETQRNKGNFPGRFSGRQFSNSRSEMNVSTLELGDSALYLCASSPLPTGSGTEAFFGQGTRLTVV.

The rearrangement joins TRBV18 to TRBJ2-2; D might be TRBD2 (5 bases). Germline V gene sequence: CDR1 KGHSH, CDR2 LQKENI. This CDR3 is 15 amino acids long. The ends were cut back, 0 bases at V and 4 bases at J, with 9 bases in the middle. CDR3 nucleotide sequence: TGTGCCAGCTCACCACCAGGGCGGGCCACCGGGGAGCTGTTTTTT. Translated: CASSPPGRATGELFF.

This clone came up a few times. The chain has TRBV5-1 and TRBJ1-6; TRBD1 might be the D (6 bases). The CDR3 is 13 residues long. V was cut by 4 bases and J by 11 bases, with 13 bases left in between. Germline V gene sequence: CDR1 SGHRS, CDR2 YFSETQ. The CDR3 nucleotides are TGCGCCAGCAGCCCGGACAGTGAGACACCCCTCCACTTT. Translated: CASSPDSETPLHF.

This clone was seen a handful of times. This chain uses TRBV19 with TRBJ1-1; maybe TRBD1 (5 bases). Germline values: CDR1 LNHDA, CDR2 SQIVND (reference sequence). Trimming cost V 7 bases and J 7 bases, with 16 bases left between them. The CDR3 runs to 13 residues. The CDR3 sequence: CASKRGGLSEAFF. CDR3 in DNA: TGTGCCAGTAAAAGGGGCGGTTTGAGTGAAGCTTTCTTT.

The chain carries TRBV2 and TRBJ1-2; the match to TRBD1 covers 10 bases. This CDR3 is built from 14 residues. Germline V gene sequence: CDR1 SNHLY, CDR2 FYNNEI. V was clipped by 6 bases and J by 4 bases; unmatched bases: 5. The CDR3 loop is CASSRTGGGYGYTF. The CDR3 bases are TGTGCCAGCAGCCGGACAGGGGGTGGCTATGGCTACACCTTC.

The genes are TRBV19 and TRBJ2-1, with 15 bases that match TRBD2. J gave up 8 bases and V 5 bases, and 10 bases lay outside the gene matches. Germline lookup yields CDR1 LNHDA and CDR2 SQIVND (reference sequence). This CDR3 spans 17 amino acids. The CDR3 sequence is CASSSPGTSGGIDEQFF. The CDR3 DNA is TGTGCCAGTAGTTCACCCGGGACTAGCGGGGGGATAGATGAGCAGTTCTTC.

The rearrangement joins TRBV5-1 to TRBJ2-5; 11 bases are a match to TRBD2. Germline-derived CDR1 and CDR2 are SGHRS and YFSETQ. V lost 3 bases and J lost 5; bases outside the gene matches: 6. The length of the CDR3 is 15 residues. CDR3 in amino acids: CASSWSPSGGETQYF. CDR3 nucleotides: TGCGCCAGCAGCTGGTCCCCTAGCGGGGGGGAGACCCAGTACTTC. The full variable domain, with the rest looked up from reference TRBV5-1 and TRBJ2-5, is KAGVTQTPRYLIKTRGQQVTLSCSPISGHRSVSWYQQTPGQGLQFLFEYFSETQRNKGNFPGRFSGRQFSNSRSEMNVSTLELGDSALYLCASSWSPSGGETQYFGPGTRLLVL.

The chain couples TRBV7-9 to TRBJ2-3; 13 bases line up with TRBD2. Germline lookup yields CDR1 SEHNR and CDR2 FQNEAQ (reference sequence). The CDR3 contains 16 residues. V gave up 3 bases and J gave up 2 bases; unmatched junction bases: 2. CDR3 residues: CASSFGLAGATDTQYF. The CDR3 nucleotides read TGTGCCAGCAGCTTCGGACTAGCGGGGGCCACAGATACGCAGTATTTT.

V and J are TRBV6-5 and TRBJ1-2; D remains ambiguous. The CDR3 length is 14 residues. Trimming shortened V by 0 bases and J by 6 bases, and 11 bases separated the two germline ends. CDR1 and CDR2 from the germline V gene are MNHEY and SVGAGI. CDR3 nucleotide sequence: TGTGCCAGCAGTTACTCGATTGACATTAATGGCTACACCTTC. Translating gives CASSYSIDINGYTF.

The CDR3 coding sequence is TGTGCCAGCAGTGATCAATTCCGGGGTGGCTACACCTTC. It encodes CASSDQFRGGYTF. The chain links TRBV25-1 to TRBJ1-2; D is undetermined. The CDR3 contains 13 residues. Germline V gives CDR1 MGHDK, CDR2 SYGVNS. Trimming left V 3 bases short and J 7 bases short, with 12 bases between.

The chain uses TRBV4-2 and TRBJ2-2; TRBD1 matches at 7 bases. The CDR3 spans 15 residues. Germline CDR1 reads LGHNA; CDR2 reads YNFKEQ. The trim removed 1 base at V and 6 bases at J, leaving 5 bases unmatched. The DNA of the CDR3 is TGTGCCAGCAGCCAAGGTCGACAGGGCCCCGGGGAGCTGTTTTTT. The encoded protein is CASSQGRQGPGELFF.

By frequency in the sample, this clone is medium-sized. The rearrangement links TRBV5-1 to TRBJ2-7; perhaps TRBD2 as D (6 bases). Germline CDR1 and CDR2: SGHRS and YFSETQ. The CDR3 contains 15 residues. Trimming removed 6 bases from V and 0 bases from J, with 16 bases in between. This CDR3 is CASTLGGSSSYEQYF. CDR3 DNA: TGCGCCAGCACCCTGGGGGGTAGTAGCTCCTACGAGCAGTACTTC.

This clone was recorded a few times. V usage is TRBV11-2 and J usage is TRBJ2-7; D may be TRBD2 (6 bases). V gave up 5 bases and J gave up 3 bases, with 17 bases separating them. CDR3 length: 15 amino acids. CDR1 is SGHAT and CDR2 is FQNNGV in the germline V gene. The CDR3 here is CASSLQLAGIYEQYF. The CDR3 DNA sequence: TGTGCCAGCAGCCTACAACTAGCCGGAATCTACGAGCAGTACTTC.

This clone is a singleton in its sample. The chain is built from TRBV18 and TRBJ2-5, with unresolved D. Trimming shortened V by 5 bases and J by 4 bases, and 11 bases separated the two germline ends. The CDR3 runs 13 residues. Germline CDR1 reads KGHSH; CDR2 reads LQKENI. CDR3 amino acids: CASSGGLTETQYF. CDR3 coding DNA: TGTGCCAGCTCAGGCGGTCTAACAGAGACCCAGTACTTC.

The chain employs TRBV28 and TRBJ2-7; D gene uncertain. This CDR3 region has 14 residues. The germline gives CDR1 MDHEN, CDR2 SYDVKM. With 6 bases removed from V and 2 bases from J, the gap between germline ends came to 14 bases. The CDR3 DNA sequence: TGTGCCAGCAGCCGCCTGGCGGTACCCTACGAGCAGTACGTC. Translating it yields CASSRLAVPYEQYV.

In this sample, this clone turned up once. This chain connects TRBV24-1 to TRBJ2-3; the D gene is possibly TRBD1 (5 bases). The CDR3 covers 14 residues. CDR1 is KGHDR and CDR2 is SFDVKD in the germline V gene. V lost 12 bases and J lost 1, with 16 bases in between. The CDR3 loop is CASSGSAGTDTQYF. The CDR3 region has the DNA TGTGCCTCCTCAGGGTCGGCGGGCACAGATACGCAGTATTTT.

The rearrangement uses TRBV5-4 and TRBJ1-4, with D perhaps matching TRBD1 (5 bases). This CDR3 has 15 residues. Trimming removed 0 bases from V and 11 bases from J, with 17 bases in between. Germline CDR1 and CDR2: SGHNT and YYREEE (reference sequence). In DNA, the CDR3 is TGTGCCAGCAGCTTGGAAGGCAGGGCCTTGGGGAAACTGTTTTTT. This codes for CASSLEGRALGKLFF.

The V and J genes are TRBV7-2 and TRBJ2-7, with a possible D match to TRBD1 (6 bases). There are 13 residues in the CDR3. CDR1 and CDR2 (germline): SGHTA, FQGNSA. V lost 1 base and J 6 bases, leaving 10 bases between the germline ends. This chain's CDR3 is CASSLVGRGEQYV. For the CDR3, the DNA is TGTGCCAGCAGCTTAGTGGGCAGGGGCGAGCAGTACGTC.

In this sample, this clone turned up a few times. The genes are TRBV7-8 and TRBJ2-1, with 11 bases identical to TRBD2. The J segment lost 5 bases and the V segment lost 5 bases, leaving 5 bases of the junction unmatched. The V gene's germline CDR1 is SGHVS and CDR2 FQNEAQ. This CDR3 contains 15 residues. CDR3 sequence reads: CASSGSSGGHNEQFF. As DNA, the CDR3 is TGTGCCAGCAGCGGATCTAGCGGGGGGCACAATGAGCAGTTCTTC.

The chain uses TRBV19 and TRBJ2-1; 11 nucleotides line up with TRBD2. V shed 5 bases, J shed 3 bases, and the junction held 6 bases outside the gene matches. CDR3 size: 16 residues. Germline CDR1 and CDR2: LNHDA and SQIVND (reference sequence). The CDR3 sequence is CASSQIAGGFYNEQFF. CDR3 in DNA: TGTGCCAGTAGTCAAATAGCGGGGGGGTTCTACAATGAGCAGTTCTTC.

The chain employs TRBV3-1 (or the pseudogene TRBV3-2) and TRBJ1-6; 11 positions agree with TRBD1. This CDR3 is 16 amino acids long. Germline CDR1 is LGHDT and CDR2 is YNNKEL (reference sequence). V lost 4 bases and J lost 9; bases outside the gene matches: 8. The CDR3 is CASSLRTGGRSSPLHF. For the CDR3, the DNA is TGTGCCAGCAGCCTTCGGACAGGGGGCCGATCTTCACCCCTCCACTTT.

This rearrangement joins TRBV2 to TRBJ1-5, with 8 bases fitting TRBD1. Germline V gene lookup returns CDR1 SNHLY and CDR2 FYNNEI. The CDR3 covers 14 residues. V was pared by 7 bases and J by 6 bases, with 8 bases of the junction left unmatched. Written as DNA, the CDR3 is TGTGCCAGCACCTTCGGGACAGGAGGTCAGCCCCAGCATTTT. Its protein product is CASTFGTGGQPQHF. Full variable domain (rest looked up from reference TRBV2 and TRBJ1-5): EPEVTQTPSHQVTQMGQEVILRCVPISNHLYFYWYRQILGQKVEFLVSFYNNEISEKSEIFDDQFSVERPDGSNFTLKIRSTKLEDSAMYFCASTFGTGGQPQHFGDGTRLSIL.

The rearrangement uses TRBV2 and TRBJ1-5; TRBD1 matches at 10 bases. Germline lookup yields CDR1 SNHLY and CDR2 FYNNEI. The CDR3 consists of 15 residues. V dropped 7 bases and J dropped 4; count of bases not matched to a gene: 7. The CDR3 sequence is CASTPGQGTNQPQHF. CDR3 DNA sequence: TGTGCCAGCACCCCGGGACAGGGGACAAATCAGCCCCAGCATTTT.

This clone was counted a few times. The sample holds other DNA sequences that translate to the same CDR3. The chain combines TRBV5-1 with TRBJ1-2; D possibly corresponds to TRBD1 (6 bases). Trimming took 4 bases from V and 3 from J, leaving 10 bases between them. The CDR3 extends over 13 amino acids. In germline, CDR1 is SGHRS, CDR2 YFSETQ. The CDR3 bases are TGCGCCAGCAGCCAACAGGGTGACTATGGCTACACCTTC. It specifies CASSQQGDYGYTF.